Only a few counts were recorded for the clone carrying this T cell receptor beta chain. The antigen is unknown. MiXCR, applied by TCRdb to the 5' RACE reads, yields one record per CDR3 protein. This table has 460,000 or so distinct CDR3 sequences, 13% to 15% appearing once. The germline gives CDR1 MNHEY, CDR2 SVGEGT. Trimming cost V 7 bases and J 0 bases; bases outside gene matches: 11. The CDR3 is 19 residues long. This sample stems from a study of identical twins. General study points: Its conclusions, products of cross-sectional statistical analysis, did not come from following the same donors. Sequences that were out-of-frame, alpha and twin-shared displayed an excess of low generation probability.

The same sample was also studied in work on yellow fever vaccine responses in identical twins.

The chain uses TRBV6-2 or TRBV6-3 and TRBJ2-2, with 13 bases aligning to TRBD2. The sequence was collected from a woman younger than 35 in good health. Sequencing was carried out using CD4+ T cells sorted from blood. This CDR3 reads CASKTKGLAGRPNTGELFF. The CDR3 DNA reads TGTGCCAGCAAAACCAAGGGACTAGCGGGAAGGCCGAACACCGGGGAGCTGTTTTTT.